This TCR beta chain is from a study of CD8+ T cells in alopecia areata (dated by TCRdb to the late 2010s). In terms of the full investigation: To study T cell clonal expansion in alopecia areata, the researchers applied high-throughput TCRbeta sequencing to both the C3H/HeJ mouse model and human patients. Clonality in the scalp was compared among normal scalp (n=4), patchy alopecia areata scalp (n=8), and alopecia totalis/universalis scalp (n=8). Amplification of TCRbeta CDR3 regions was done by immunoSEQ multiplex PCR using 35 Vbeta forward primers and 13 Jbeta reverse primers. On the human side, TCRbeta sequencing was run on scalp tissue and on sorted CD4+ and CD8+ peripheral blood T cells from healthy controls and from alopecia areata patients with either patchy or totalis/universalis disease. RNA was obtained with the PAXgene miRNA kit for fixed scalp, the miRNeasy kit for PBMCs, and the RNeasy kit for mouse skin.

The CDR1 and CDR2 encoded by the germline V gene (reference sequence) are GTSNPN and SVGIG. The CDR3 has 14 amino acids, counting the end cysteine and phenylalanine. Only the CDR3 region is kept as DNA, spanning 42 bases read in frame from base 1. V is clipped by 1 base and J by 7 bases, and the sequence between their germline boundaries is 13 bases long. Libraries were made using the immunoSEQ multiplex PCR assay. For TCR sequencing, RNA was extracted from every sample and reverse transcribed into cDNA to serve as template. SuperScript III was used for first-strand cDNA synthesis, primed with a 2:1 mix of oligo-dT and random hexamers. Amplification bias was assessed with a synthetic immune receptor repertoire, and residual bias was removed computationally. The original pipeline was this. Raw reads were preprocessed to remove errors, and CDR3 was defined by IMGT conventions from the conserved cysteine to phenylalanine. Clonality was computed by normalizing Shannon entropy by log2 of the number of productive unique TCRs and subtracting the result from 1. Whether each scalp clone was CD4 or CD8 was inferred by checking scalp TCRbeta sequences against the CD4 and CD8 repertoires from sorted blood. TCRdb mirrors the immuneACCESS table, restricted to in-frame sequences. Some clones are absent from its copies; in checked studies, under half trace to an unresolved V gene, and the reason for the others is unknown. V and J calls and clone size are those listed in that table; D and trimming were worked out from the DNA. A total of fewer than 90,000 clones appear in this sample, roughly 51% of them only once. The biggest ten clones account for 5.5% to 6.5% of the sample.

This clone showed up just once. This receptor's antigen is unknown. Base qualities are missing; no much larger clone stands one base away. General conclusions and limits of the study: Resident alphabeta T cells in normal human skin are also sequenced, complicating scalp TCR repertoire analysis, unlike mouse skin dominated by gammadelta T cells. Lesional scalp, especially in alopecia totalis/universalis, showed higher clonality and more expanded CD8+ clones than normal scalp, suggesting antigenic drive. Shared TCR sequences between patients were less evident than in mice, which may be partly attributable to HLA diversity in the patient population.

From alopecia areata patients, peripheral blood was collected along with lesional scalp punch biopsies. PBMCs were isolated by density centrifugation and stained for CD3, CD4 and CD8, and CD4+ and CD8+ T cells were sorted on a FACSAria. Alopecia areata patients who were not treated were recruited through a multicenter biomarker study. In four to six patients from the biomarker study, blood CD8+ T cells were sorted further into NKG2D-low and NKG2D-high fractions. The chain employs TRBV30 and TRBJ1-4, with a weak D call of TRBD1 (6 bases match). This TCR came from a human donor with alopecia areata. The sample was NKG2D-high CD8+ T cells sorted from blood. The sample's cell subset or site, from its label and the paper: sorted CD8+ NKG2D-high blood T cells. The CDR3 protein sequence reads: CAWSDWGGAEKLFF. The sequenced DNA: TGTGCCTGGAGTGACTGGGGGGGGGCTGAAAAACTGTTTTTT.